Presented here are 4 T cell receptor beta chains from one specimen sequenced in a study of beta chain features in type 1 diabetes. Sequencing targeted expressed TCRB transcripts, as all isolated RNA had been reverse transcribed. Method: immunoSEQ multiplex PCR; TCRdb's copy keeps in-frame clones and lacks some. The sample has 500,000 to 850,000 clones; about 14% are singletons. Overall study findings and caveats: All four CD4+ subsets from Type 1 diabetes patients carried moderately but significantly shorter TCRB CDR3s.

No antigen has been identified for these receptors. The sample consisted of naive CD4+ T cells from blood. The origin of the receptors is a man aged 18 to 29 with type 1 diabetes.

This clone has more than one count but fewer than ten. The chain carries TRBV29-1 and TRBJ1-1; D call uncertain. Germline assignment: CDR1 SQVTM and CDR2 ANQGSEA. The CDR3 has 11 amino acids. V lost 7 bases to trimming and J lost 3 bases, with 9 bases between them. CDR3 in DNA: TGCAGCGGTTGGGGTGACACTGAAGCTTTCTTT. It yields the protein CSGWGDTEAFF.

Points on this clone: This sample also contains other DNA sequences that code for the same CDR3. V is TRBV18 and J is TRBJ2-2, with D hard to call. CDR1 is KGHSH, CDR2 LQKENI, per germline. The V end lost 2 bases, the J end lost 5 bases, and 6 bases lay between the germline ends. This CDR3 contains 13 residues. Here the CDR3 reads CASSPVNTGELFF. The CDR3 DNA is TGTGCCAGCTCACCAGTAAATACCGGGGAGCTGTTTTTT.

The table lists this clone with a few counts. One junction end disagrees with the germline gene, perhaps due to a read error. The chain carries TRBV18 and TRBJ2-7; D is undetermined. The germline gives CDR1 KGHSH, CDR2 LQKENI. The CDR3 length is 12 residues. Here the CDR3 DNA reads TGTGCCAGCTCACCGGGCACAGAAAAGGAATGTTTC. The encoded protein is CASSPGTEKECF.

V and J are TRBV28 and TRBJ2-1; a possible D gene is TRBD1 (5 bases). V lost 6 bases and J lost 2, with 14 bases in between. The CDR3 totals 15 residues. Germline V gene data show CDR1 as MDHEN and CDR2 as SYDVKM. This chain's CDR3 is CASRKAGKPYNEQFF. CDR3 nucleotides: TGTGCCAGCAGGAAAGCAGGGAAACCCTACAATGAGCAGTTCTTC.